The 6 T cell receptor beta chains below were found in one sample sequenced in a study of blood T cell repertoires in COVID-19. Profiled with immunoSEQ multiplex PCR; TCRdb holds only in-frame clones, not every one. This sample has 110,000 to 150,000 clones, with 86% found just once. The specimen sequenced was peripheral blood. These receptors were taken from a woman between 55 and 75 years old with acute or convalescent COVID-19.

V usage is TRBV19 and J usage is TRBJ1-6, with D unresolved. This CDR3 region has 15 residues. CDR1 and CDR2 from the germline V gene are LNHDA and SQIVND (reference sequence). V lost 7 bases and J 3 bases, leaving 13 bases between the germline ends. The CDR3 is CASTSRRDYNSPLHF. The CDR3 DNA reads TGTGCCAGTACATCACGACGGGACTATAATTCACCCCTCCACTTT.

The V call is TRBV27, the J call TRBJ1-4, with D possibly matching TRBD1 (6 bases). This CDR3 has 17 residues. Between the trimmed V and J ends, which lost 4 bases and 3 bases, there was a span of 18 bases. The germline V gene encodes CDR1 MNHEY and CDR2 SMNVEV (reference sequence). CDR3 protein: CASSYRVTGLANEKLFF. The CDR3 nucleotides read TGTGCCAGCAGTTACCGTGTTACAGGGTTGGCTAATGAAAAACTGTTTTTT.

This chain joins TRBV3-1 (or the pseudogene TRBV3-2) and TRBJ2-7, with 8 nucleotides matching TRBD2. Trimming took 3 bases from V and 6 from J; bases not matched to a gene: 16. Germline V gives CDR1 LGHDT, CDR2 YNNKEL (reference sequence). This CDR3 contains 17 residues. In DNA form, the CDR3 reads TGTGCCAGCAGCCAGCCCCCAGCGGGGGTGAAGTTGGGCGAGCAGTACTTC. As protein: CASSQPPAGVKLGEQYF.

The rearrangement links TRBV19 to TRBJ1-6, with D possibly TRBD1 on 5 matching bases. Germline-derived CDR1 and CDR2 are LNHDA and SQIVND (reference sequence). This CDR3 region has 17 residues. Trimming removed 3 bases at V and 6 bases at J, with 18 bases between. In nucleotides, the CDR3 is TGTGCCAGTAGTATCCTACCCTCCAGGGCTGGTAATTCACCCCTCCACTTT. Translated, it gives CASSILPSRAGNSPLHF.

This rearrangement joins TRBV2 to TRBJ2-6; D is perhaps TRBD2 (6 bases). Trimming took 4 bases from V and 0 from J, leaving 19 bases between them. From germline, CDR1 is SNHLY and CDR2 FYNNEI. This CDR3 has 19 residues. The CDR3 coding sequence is TGTGCCAGCAGTGCCTCACAAGCGGGCGTGAGCTCTGGGGCCAACGTCCTGACTTTC. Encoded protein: CASSASQAGVSSGANVLTF.

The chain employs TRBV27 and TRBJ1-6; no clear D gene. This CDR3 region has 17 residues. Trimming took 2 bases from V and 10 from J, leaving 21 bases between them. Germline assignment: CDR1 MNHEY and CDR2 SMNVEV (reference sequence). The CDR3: CASSLRGRREIVSPLHF. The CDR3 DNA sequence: TGTGCCAGCAGTTTAAGAGGGAGGCGGGAGATAGTGTCACCCCTCCACTTT.